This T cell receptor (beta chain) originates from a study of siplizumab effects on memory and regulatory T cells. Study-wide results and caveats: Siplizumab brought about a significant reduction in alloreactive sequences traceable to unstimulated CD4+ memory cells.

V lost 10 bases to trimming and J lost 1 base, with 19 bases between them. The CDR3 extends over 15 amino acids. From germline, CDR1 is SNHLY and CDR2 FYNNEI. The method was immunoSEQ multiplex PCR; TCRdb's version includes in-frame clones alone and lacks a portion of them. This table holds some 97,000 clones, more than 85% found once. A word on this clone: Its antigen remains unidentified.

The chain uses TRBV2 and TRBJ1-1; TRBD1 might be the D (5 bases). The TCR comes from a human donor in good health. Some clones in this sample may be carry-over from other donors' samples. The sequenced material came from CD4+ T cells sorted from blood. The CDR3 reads CATRWGGAGNTEAFF. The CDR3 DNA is TGTGCCACCCGCTGGGGAGGGGCGGGGAACACTGAAGCTTTCTTT.